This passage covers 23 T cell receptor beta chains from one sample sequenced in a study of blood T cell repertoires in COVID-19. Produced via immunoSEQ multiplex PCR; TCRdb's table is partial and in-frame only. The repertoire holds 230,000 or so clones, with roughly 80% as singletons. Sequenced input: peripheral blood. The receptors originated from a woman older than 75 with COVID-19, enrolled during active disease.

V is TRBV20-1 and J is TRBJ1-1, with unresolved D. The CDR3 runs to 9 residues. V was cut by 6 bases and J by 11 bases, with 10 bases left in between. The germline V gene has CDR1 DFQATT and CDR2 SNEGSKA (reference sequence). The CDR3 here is CSALSPAFF. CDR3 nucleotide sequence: TGCAGTGCACTAAGCCCGGCTTTCTTT.

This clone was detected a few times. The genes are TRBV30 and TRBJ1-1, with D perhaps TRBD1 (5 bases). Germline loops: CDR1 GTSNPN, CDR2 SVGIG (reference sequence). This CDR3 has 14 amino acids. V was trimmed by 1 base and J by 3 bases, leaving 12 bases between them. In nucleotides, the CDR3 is TGTGCCTGGAGTGGGGGCGGGGGTTACACTGAAGCTTTCTTT. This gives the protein CAWSGGGGYTEAFF.

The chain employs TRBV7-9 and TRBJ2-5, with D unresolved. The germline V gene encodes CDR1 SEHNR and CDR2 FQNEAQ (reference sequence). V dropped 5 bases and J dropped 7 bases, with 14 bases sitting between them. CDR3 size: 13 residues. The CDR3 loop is CASSRESTGTQYF. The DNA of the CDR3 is TGTGCCAGCAGCCGCGAAAGTACTGGGACCCAGTACTTC.

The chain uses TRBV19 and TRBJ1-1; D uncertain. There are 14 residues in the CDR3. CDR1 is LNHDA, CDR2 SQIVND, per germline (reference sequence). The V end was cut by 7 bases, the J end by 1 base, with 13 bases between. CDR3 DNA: TGTGCCAGTACCTCGAGGAGTACGAACACTGAAGCTTTCTTT. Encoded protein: CASTSRSTNTEAFF.

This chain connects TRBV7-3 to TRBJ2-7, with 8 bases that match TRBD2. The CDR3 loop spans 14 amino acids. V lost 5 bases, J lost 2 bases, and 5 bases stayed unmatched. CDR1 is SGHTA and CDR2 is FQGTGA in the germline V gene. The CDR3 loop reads CASSPRGLAYEQYF. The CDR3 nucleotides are TGTGCCAGCAGCCCCCGGGGACTAGCCTACGAGCAGTACTTC.

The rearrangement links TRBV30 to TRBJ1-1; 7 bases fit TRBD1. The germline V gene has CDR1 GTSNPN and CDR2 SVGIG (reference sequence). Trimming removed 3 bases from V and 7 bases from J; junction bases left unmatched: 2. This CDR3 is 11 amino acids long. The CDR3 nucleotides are TGTGCCTGGAGCGGACAGGTTGAAGCTTTCTTT. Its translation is CAWSGQVEAFF.

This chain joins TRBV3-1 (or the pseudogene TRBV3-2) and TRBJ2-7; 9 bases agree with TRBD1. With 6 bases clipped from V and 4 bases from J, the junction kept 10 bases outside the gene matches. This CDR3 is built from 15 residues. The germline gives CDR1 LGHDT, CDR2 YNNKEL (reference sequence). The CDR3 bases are TGTGCCAGCAGTATCACAGGGGGCATAAGGTACGAGCAGTACTTC. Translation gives CASSITGGIRYEQYF.

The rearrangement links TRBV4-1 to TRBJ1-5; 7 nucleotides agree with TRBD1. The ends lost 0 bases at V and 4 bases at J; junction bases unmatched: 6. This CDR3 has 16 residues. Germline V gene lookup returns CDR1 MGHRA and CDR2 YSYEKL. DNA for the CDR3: TGCGCCAGCAGCCAAGACCGGACAGGTTCGAATCAGCCCCAGCATTTT. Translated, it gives CASSQDRTGSNQPQHF.

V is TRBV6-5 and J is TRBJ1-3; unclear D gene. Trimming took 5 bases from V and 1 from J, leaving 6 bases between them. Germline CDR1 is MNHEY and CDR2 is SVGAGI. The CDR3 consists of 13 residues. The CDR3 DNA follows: TGTGCCAGCAGTCGGACTTCTGGAAACACCATATATTTT. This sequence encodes CASSRTSGNTIYF.

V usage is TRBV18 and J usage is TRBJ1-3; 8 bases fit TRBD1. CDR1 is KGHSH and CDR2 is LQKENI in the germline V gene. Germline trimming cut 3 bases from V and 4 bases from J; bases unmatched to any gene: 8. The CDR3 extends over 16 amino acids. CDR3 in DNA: TGTGCCAGCTCACCGCCTCAGGGGGCTTACGGAAACACCATATATTTT. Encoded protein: CASSPPQGAYGNTIYF.

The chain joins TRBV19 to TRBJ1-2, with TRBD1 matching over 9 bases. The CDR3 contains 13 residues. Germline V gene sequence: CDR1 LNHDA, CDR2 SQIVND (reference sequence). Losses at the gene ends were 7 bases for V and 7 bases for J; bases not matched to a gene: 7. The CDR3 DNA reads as TGTGCCAGTACTTGGGACAGGGACGCTGGCTACACCTTC. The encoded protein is CASTWDRDAGYTF.

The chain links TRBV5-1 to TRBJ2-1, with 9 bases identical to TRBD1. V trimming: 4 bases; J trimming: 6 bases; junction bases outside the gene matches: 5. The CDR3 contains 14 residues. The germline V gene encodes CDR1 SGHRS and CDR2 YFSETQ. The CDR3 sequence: CASSHDRGTNEQFF. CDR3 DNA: TGCGCCAGCAGCCACGACAGGGGGACCAATGAGCAGTTCTTC. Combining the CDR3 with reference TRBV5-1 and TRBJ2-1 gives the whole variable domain KAGVTQTPRYLIKTRGQQVTLSCSPISGHRSVSWYQQTPGQGLQFLFEYFSETQRNKGNFPGRFSGRQFSNSRSEMNVSTLELGDSALYLCASSHDRGTNEQFFGPGTRLTVL.

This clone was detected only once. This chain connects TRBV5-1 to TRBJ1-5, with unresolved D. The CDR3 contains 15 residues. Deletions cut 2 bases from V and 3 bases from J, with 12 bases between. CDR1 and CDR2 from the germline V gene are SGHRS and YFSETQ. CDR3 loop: CASSLLAGPNQPQHF. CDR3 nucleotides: TGCGCCAGCAGCTTACTTGCGGGCCCCAATCAGCCCCAGCATTTT.

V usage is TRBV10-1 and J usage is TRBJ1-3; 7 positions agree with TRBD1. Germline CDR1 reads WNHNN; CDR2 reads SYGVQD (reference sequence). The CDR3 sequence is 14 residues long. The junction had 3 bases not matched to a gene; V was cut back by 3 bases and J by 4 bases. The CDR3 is CASSEGTVGNTIYF. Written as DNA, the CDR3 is TGCGCCAGCAGTGAAGGGACAGTCGGAAACACCATATATTTT.

The CDR3 loop is CASSSFRTGGSPLHF. In nucleotides, the CDR3 is TGTGCCAGCAGCTCCTTTAGGACAGGGGGCTCACCCCTCCACTTT. V usage is TRBV6-2 or TRBV6-3 and J usage is TRBJ1-6; 11 bases map to TRBD1. Germline CDR1 and CDR2: MNHEY and SVGEGT. Trimming cost V 6 bases and J 10 bases; bases outside gene matches: 8. The CDR3 loop spans 15 amino acids.

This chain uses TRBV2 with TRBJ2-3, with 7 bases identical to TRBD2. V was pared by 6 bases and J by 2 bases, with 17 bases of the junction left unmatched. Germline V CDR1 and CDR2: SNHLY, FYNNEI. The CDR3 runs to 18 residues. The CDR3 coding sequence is TGTGCCAGCAGCCAGATAGGGGTTCTAGCGGAGCTCACAGATACGCAGTATTTT. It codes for CASSQIGVLAELTDTQYF.

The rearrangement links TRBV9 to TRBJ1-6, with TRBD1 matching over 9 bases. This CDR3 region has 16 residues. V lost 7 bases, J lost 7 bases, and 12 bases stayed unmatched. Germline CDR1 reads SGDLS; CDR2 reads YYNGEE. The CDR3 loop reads CASAAGTGSGNSPLHF. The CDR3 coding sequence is TGTGCCAGCGCCGCCGGGACAGGGTCAGGGAATTCACCCCTCCACTTT.

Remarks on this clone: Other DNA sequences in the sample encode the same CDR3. In DNA form, the CDR3 reads TGTGCCAGCAGCTTTCGGGACAGGAACCAGCCCCAGCATTTT. Amino acids: CASSFRDRNQPQHF. This chain connects TRBV5-6 to TRBJ1-5; 8 bases agree with TRBD1. Germline CDR1 reads SGHDT; CDR2 reads YYEEEE. The CDR3 sequence is 14 residues long. V was pared by 2 bases and J by 7 bases, with 5 bases of the junction left unmatched.

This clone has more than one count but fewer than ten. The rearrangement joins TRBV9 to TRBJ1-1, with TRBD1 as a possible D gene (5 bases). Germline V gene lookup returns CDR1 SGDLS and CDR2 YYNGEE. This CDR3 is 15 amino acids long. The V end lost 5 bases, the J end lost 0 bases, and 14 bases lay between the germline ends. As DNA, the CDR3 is TGTGCCAGCAGTTACAGACAGAACATGAACACTGAAGCTTTCTTT. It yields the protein CASSYRQNMNTEAFF.

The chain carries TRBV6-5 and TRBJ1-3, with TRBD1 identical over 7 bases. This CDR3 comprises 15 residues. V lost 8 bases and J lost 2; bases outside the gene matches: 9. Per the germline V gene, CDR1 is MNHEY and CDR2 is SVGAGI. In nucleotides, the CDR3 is TGTGCCAGCGAGGTCCCCGACAGGGCTGGAAACACCATATATTTT. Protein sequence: CASEVPDRAGNTIYF.

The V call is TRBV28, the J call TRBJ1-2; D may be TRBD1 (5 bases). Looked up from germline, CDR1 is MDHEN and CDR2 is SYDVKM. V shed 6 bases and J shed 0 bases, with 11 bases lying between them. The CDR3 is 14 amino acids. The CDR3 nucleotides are TGTGCCAGCAGCCCCGGGGGAGCTAACTATGGCTACACCTTC. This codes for CASSPGGANYGYTF.

The CDR3 DNA reads TGTGCCAGCAGTTACGACCGGGGGGCGAACACTGAAGCTTTCTTT. It translates to CASSYDRGANTEAFF. The chain recombines TRBV6-5 with TRBJ1-1, with D possibly matching TRBD1 (6 bases). The CDR3 has 15 amino acids. CDR1 is MNHEY, CDR2 SVGAGI, per germline. Trimming left V 2 bases short and J 1 base short, with 11 bases between.

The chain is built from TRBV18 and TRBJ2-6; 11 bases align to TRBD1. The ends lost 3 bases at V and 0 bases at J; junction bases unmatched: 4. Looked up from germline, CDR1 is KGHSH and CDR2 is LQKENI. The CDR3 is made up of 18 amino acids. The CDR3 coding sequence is TGTGCCAGCTCACCTAGGACAGGGGGCGACTCTGGGGCCAACGTCCTGACTTTC. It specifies CASSPRTGGDSGANVLTF.